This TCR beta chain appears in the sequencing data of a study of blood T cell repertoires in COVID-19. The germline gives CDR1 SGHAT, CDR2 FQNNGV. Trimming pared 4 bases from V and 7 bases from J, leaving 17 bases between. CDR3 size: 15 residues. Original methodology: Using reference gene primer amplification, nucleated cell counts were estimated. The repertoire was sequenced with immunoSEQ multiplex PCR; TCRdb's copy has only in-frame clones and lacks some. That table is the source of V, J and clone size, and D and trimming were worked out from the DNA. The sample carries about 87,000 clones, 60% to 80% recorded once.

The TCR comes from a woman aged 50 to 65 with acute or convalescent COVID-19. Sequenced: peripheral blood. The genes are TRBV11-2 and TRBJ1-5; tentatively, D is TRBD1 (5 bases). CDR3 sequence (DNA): TGTGCCAGCAGCTCCCCGGGGGAAGAAGGGCAGCCCCAGCATTTT. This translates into CASSSPGEEGQPQHF.